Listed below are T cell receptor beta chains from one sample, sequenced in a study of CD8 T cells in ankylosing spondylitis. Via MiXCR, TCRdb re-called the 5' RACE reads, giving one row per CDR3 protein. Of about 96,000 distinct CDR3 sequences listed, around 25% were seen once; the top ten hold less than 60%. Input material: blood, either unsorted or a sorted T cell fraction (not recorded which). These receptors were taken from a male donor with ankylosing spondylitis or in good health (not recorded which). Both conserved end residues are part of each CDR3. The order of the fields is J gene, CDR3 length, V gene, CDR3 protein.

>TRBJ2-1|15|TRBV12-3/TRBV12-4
CASSLRAGGLNEQFF
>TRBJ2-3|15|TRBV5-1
CASSLGTPFTDTQYF
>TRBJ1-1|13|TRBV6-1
CASSEAGGTEAFF
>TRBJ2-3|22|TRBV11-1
CASSLGPPPLGLGPLSTDTQYF
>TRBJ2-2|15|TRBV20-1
CSASLAGGHTGELFF
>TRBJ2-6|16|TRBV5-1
CVSSIPGDSGANVLTF
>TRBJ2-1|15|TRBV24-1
CATSAGREGRDEQFF
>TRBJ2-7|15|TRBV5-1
CASSLGLAGHYEQYF
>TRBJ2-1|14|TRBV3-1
CASSQSSIYNEQFF
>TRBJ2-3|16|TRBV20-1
CSARDQASGGLDTQYF
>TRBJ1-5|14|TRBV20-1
CSAKGVYSNQPQHF
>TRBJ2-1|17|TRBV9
CASSVEPDPSSYNEQFF
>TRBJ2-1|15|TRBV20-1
CSATRTSGRGNEQFF
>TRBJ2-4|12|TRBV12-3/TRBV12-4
CASSLTGLKQYF
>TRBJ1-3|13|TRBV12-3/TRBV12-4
CASSLTTGNTIYF
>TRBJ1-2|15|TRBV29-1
CSVEDRGRGGWSYTF